Shown below are 4 T cell receptor beta chains from a single sample sequenced in a study of blood T cell repertoires in COVID-19. Profiled with immunoSEQ multiplex PCR; TCRdb holds only in-frame clones, not every one. The data hold around 310,000 clones, with roughly 88% observed a single time. The specimen was peripheral blood. The receptors come from a woman between 50 and 59 years old with active or convalescent COVID-19.

This clone was seen only a few times. This chain uses TRBV6-5 with TRBJ1-1; possibly TRBD1 for D (5 bases). Trimming pared 5 bases from V and 1 base from J, leaving 14 bases between. CDR3 size: 15 residues. Germline V gives CDR1 MNHEY, CDR2 SVGAGI. The CDR3 sequence: CASSRGGATNTEAFF. The CDR3 DNA reads TGTGCCAGCAGTCGTGGCGGGGCGACGAACACTGAAGCTTTCTTT.

The V and J genes are TRBV7-9 and TRBJ1-2; D not resolved. Trimming left V 5 bases short and J 2 bases short, with 12 bases between. The CDR3 consists of 14 residues. CDR1 SEHNR and CDR2 FQNEAQ come from the germline V gene (reference sequence). CDR3 amino acids: CASSPDTLNYGYTF. CDR3 sequence (DNA): TGTGCCAGCAGCCCCGATACTTTAAACTATGGCTACACCTTC.

The chain couples TRBV9 to TRBJ1-3; 8 bases agree with TRBD1. This CDR3 comprises 16 residues. CDR1 is SGDLS, CDR2 YYNGEE, per germline. The V segment lost 4 bases and the J segment 0 bases; nucleotides outside the gene matches: 6. The CDR3 region is CASSPRTGTSGNTIYF. In DNA, the CDR3 is TGTGCCAGCAGCCCCCGGACAGGGACCTCTGGAAACACCATATATTTT.

The chain joins TRBV29-1 to TRBJ1-1; D gene ambiguous. The germline gives CDR1 SQVTM, CDR2 ANQGSEA. CDR3 length: 13 residues. V was pared by 3 bases and J by 10 bases, with 18 bases between. The chain's CDR3 is CSVDRESGLGAFF. In DNA, the CDR3 is TGCAGCGTTGATAGGGAAAGTGGACTTGGAGCTTTCTTT.